Detailed here is one T cell receptor beta chain. This sample is part of a study of T-cell reconstitution after alpha-beta-depleted transplantation in children. Library preparation (for TCRbeta) was performed with unique molecular identifiers. One entry per CDR3 protein results from TCRdb running MiXCR on the PCR reads. The repertoire holds approximately 640,000 distinct CDR3 sequences, with roughly 15% as singletons. Deletions cut 3 bases from V and 6 bases from J, with 9 bases between. CDR1 and CDR2 (germline): SGHTA, FQGNSA. This CDR3 has 13 amino acids. This sequence joins TRBV7-2 and TRBJ2-1, with a weak D call TRBD2 (6 bases). The TCR comes from a human donor who donated a stem cell graft to a child with acute myeloid leukemia. Sequenced here: PBMCs from the stem cell graft donor, sampled from the stem cell graft. CDR3 nucleotides: TGTGCCAGCAGCTTCCGGACTACCAATGAGCAGTTCTTC. It specifies CASSFRTTNEQFF.